The sequence of this T cell receptor (beta chain) was determined in a study of beta chain features in type 1 diabetes. Based on CD45RO/CCR7/CD25/CD127/CD95/CD27, CD4+ regulatory, stem cell-like memory, naive and central memory cells were sorted. Trimming cost V 3 bases and J 4 bases, with 29 bases left between them. Germline V gene lookup returns CDR1 SGDLS and CDR2 YYNGEE. The length of the CDR3 is 20 residues. Overall study findings and caveats: Possible PCR preference for shorter templates applied equally to patients and controls. Patients with Type 1 diabetes showed moderately but significantly shorter TCRB CDR3s in all four CD4+ subsets. More deletions and fewer insertions at VDJ junctions were seen in type 1 diabetes patients.

Expressed TCRB transcripts were sequenced because the entire RNA isolate underwent reverse transcription. TCRdb's table, derived via immunoSEQ multiplex PCR, lists solely in-frame clones and lacks some. The sample lists 300,000 or so clones, approximately 14% occurring once. This clone has more than one count but fewer than ten. Its specificity is unknown. This TCR came from a man aged 25 to 40 with type 1 diabetes. Sample: naive CD4+ T cells from blood. V is TRBV9 and J is TRBJ2-1, with D perhaps matching TRBD2 (7 bases). In nucleotides, the CDR3 is TGTGCCAGCAGCGAGAGAGAAAGGGGGGGCGGATGGACCCAATACAATGAGCAGTTCTTC. Protein product: CASSERERGGGWTQYNEQFF. Variable domain in full (rest from reference TRBV9 and TRBJ2-1): DSGVTQTPKHLITATGQRVTLRCSPRSGDLSVYWYQQSLDQGLQFLIQYYNGEERAKGNILERFSAQQFPDLHSELNLSSLELGDSALYFCASSERERGGGWTQYNEQFFGPGTRLTVL.